This T cell receptor beta chain derives from a study of cytomegalovirus exposure and HLA in healthy donors (dated by TCRdb to 2016 to 2017). A note on the overall study: According to an earlier analysis of 550 to 750 of the donors, roughly 180 million T cells yielded 95 million to 140 million unique TCR beta sequences and more than 250 Gb of sequence data. Using immunosequencing, the study profiled T cell repertoires from 666 subjects and related those repertoires to cytomegalovirus serostatus. The number of typed donors differed by locus: 629-630 for A, B, C, DRB1 and DQB1; approximately 530 for DQA1; 606 for DPA1; and roughly 450 for DPB1. Because of strong linkage in the cohort, 4 to 6 DR-DQ haplotypes were treated as single units for association and clustering. A later genetic analysis used genome-wide SNP genotypes for about 55% of the 666 donors, treating that subset as a discovery cohort. Besides the first cohort of 500 to 700 subjects, a separate validation cohort made up of roughly 120 different subjects was used. High-throughput TCR immunosequencing, statistical association of individual TCRs with disease status, and machine learning were combined to predict cytomegalovirus infection status. An early release covering 500 to 750 HLA-typed donors comprised about 300 gigabases of sequencing data and around 86 million unique TCR sequences. Alongside the repertoire data, information on donor age, sex, ethnicity and CMV serostatus was compiled. All discovery cohort repertoires had been generated on a single sequencing platform. A later analysis re-analyzed previously published TCR beta repertoires from about 600 donors and added high-resolution HLA genotyping to study TCR occurrence patterns. The study aimed to test whether signatures of past pathogen exposure could be identified by cataloging public T cell receptors. On average, about 240,000 unique TCR beta nucleotide sequences were sequenced per donor among 398 genotyped donors of the cohort, with 15% to 20% of those sequences being non-productive. An earlier analysis of more than 450 of the donors used high-throughput TCR beta sequencing to judge whether each TCR beta V gene segment behaved as functional or pseudogenic. HLA typing included class I and class II loci at four-digit resolution. The later analysis used no new phenotypic data to find candidate immune exposures, relying instead on TCR beta sequences and their occurrence across donors. Of the roughly 390 genotyped donors, over 65% fell in the genetic ancestry cluster associated with self-reported Caucasian donors.

What the study reported, not specific to this receptor: An earlier analysis of roughly 570 of the donors showed that most TCR beta V segments appeared in productive rearrangements either about 87% or about 30% of the time, which broadly matched IMGT annotations. In a later genetic analysis, a missense DCLRE1C variant was associated with V-gene and J-gene trimming of TCR beta chains, and the association was replicated in an independent cohort. Correlated functional status among segregating V segments might be attributable to linkage disequilibrium, but an unknown experimental factor could not be ruled out. A later analysis reported that several top co-occurrence clusters appeared linked to parvovirus B19, influenza, CMV and Epstein-Barr virus. The presence/absence analyses assumed that sequencing depth was roughly uniform across donors, and that assumption may not be true. Immune exposure information for the cohort was limited to CMV serostatus. The authors suggested that the approach could potentially be extended to other disease states and immunological phenotypes. In both the original and validation cohorts, the classifier was reported to diagnose cytomegalovirus status with high specificity and sensitivity. A later analysis found that TCR association rates varied across HLA loci, with DRB1 alleles showing the most associated TCRs and HLA-C alleles the fewest. In vitro tests confirmed that a few of the cytomegalovirus-associated TCR beta chains recognize cytomegalovirus antigens. Most CMV-associated TCR beta chains appeared to be HLA-restricted in a later analysis, and the HLA associations seemed to be driven largely by CMV exposure. A further reported finding was that TCR beta sequences accurately predicted the HLA-A and HLA-B alleles for most subjects in the first cohort. Because counts were too low, seventeen rarely observed V segments, including chromosome 9 orphons, were left out of the earlier analysis of 587 of the donors. In a later analysis, 15,000 to 20,000 TCR beta sequences were associated with specific HLA alleles at a false discovery rate of 0.05. This cohort had only TCR beta chains sequenced, and the lack of alpha or paired-chain data limited which features could be detected. A cluster of highly shared sequence variants was judged likely to represent a technical artifact of the sequencing pipeline. A total of 164 TCR beta chains were listed by the study as associated with cytomegalovirus. Because HLA typing was missing for some donors at each locus, association tests included only the typed subset. While some public TCRs were present in many individuals, most TCR sequences turned up only very rarely across donors. Some IMGT-functional V segments, including TRBV6-2 and TRBV6-3, could not be distinguished by the 87-base-pair reads and were therefore excluded. According to a later genetic analysis, donors in an Asian-associated ancestry cluster had fewer N-insertions in productive TCRs than the approximately 670-donor mean. A later analysis found that HLA-associated TCR beta chains were more clonally expanded and had lower generation probabilities than equally common non-associated chains. Assigning TCR associations to individual alleles was difficult when HLA alleles, especially DR and DQ, strongly co-occurred.

Comment on this clone: Its antigen specificity is not known. Per-nucleotide qualities are absent, and no much larger clonotype sits a single base away.

The cohort comprised fewer than 750 healthy bone marrow donors. Cohort members were all nominally healthy when sampled, although unrecorded immune exposures were likely present. The donor was CMV seronegative and was included in the group of a few hundred seronegative cohort members. Every donor gave a peripheral blood sample, and the peripheral blood mononuclear cells from that sample were used for TCR beta sequencing. The Qiagen DNeasy Blood Extraction Kit was used to extract genomic DNA from the blood cell samples. Library generation was performed with the immunoSEQ multiplex PCR assay. The multiplex PCR relied on a mix of 60 forward primers for TCR Vbeta segments and 13 reverse primers for TCR Jbeta segments. The CDR3 region of rearranged TCR beta genes was amplified from genomic DNA by a multiplex PCR assay. Amplified TCR beta libraries were sequenced as 87-base-pair reads on the Illumina HiSeq System. Per the authors' processing: In a later analysis, around 80 million unique TCR beta chains were counted across the roughly 610 repertoires, and about 10 million of these chains were shared by at least two donors. Raw reads were error-corrected and collapsed into unique sequences with a nearest-neighbor algorithm that merged closely related sequences to remove PCR and sequencing errors. Alignment of CDR3 sequences to IMGT reference sequences was used to assign V, D and J gene segments. For a sequence to be retained, a match of at least six nucleotides was required to both a V gene segment and a J gene segment. A rearrangement counted as productive if the CDR3 had no stop codons and remained in frame with V and J, and every other rearrangement counted as non-productive. Following IMGT convention, CDR3 was defined as the stretch from the second conserved V-encoded cysteine to the conserved J-encoded phenylalanine. The earlier analysis of about 620 of the donors excluded sequences that lacked an unambiguous match to a single V gene segment. An earlier analysis of several hundred of the donors called V segments functional above 56.7% productive rearrangements and segregating when the between-donor standard deviation exceeded 5%. A statistical classification framework was built for diagnosing cytomegalovirus status from the catalog of TCR beta chain sequences. V and J gene assignment, in a later analysis, came from comparing TCR nucleotide sequences with IMGT/GENE-DB human TR gene sequences. A later analysis assigned CDR3 sequences and most-parsimonious VDJ recombination scenarios with the TCRdist pipeline. In a later analysis, every TCR beta chain was defined by the combination of its CDR3 amino acid sequence and its V-gene family, and reads without a unique V-gene family were dropped. A later analysis removed 592 highly shared, low-generation-probability nucleotide sequences to deal with suspected cross-contamination and a sequencing artifact. In a later analysis, a clonal expansion index was calculated for each public chain from normalized within-repertoire ranks of inferred template counts. In a later analysis, generation probabilities were computed using a VDJ recombination model fitted to out-of-frame rearrangements, and the results were checked against IGoR. Hypergeometric tests were used in a later analysis to score TCR-TCR, TCR-HLA and TCR-CMV co-occurrence, with a repertoire-size bias correction applied to the TCR pairs. False discovery rates were estimated in a later analysis by permuting HLA or CMV assignments 20 times. In a later analysis, co-occurring TCRs were grouped using DBSCAN, and TCRdist sequence similarity was added for clustering within HLA-allele-positive subsets. Co-occurrence clustering excluded repertoires with fewer than 30,000 or more than 120,000 public chains, plus five with anomalous nucleotide sharing. TCRdb obtained this table from immuneACCESS and retained in-frame rearrangements with V and J assigned. These tables miss some clones; where compared with another copy, unresolved V genes account for less than half of the shortfall, and the remainder is unexplained. V and J calls and clone size are copied from that table; D and trimming were computed from the DNA. This sample comprises some 160,000 clones, 75% to 90% of them detected only once. The ten most abundant clones make up over 1.5% of the sample.

Trimming at the junction amounts to 4 bases on V and 3 bases on J, and the germline ends lie 13 bases apart. Inclusive of the bounding cysteine and phenylalanine, the CDR3 is 13 residues long. Of all the DNA, just the CDR3 is kept, 39 bases in frame from base 1. CDR1 and CDR2, looked up from the germline V gene, are SQVTM and ANQGSEA. The source material was PBMCs. This receptor chain uses TRBV29-1 and TRBJ2-7; the D gene cannot be resolved reliably. The sequence derives from a woman aged 18-35 years in good health and CMV-seronegative. The CDR3 is CSVASRPDYEQYF. Here is the DNA: TGCAGCGTTGCCAGCAGGCCGGACTACGAGCAGTACTTC.